Reported below is one TCR beta chain. Each CDR3 protein gets one entry in TCRdb, which reprocessed the 5' RACE reads and gives no DNA. The repertoire shows approximately 380,000 distinct CDR3 sequences; the top ten hold roughly 2.6%. CDR1 and CDR2 from the germline V gene are SGHAT and FQDESV (reference sequence). The CDR3 is 18 residues long. The sample originates from a study of monozygotic twins with inflammatory bowel disease. The sequence was collected from a human donor with ulcerative colitis or Crohn's disease, or a healthy co-twin of an affected twin (not recorded which). The sequenced sample consisted of blood. The chain couples TRBV11-1 to TRBJ1-6; TCRdb designates TRBD1, a call that cannot be tested without DNA. CDR3 sequence: CASSLRDRQPQPNSPLHF.